This TCR beta chain was captured by sequencing in a study of blood T cells in healthy people across ages. Primed by a sample-barcoded 5' primer and a J-beta primer mix, a second PCR proceeded for roughly 6 to 12 cycles. TCRdb re-called the 5' RACE reads with MiXCR, one entry per CDR3 protein. The sample has 1,300,000 or so distinct CDR3 sequences; roughly 60% are singletons. Per sample, extraction of total RNA gave at least 5.5 micrograms in every case. The material sequenced was blood. The source of this sequence is a man between 18 and 29 years old in good health.

DNA of the CDR3: TGTGCCAGCAGTTACGGGACAGGGGATCCAGATACGCAGTATTTT. Translated: CASSYGTGDPDTQYF. This chain uses TRBV6-5 with TRBJ2-3; TRBD1 matches at 10 bases. Losses at the gene ends were 2 bases for V and 4 bases for J; bases not matched to a gene: 3. Germline assignment: CDR1 MNHEY and CDR2 SVGAGI. This CDR3 has 15 amino acids.